These 20 T cell receptor beta chains were all obtained from the same sample, sequenced in a study of cytomegalovirus exposure and HLA in healthy donors. Primers for the PCR totalled 60 Vbeta and 13 Jbeta. Profiling relied on immunoSEQ multiplex PCR, and the TCRdb table lists in-frame clones only, not all of them. The table includes around 180,000 clones, about four fifths detected once. Material: PBMCs. These receptors were collected from a man younger than 35 in good health and CMV-seronegative.

Written as DNA, the CDR3 is TGTGCCAGCAGGCAGGACAGGGGGCTAGAGACCCAGTACTTC. Translating gives CASRQDRGLETQYF. This sequence joins TRBV5-6 and TRBJ2-5; 11 nucleotides agree with TRBD1. Trimming cost V 5 bases and J 4 bases; bases outside gene matches: 4. Germline V gene sequence: CDR1 SGHDT, CDR2 YYEEEE. This CDR3 is built from 14 residues.

This clone turned up a few times. The rearrangement uses TRBV11-2 and TRBJ1-3; 8 bases agree with TRBD1. Germline V lookup: CDR1 SGHAT, CDR2 FQNNGV. The V and J ends lost 4 bases and 4 bases, in that order; junction bases with no gene match: 9. The length of the CDR3 is 16 residues. The CDR3 sequence: CASSSLRDRMGNTIYF. In DNA form, the CDR3 reads TGTGCCAGCAGCTCCCTTCGGGACAGGATGGGAAACACCATATATTTT.

This chain connects TRBV10-1 to TRBJ2-1, with a possible D match to TRBD1 (5 bases). Germline-derived CDR1 and CDR2 are WNHNN and SYGVQD (reference sequence). The CDR3 spans 13 residues. Trimming took 1 base from V and 8 from J, leaving 9 bases between them. CDR3 in amino acids: CASSEFRVHEQFF. CDR3 nucleotides: TGCGCCAGCAGTGAGTTCAGGGTCCATGAGCAGTTCTTC.

V and J are TRBV21-1 and TRBJ2-1; TRBD1 reflects the table's D call only, with no check against the DNA. TRBV21-1 is a pseudogene. The CDR3 spans 15 residues. This CDR3 is CASSKAGTGKNEQFF. As DNA, the CDR3 is TGTGCCAGCAGCAAAGCTGGGACAGGTAAGAATGAGCAGTTCTTC.

The chain couples TRBV7-8 to TRBJ2-3; D unresolved. Per germline, CDR1 SGHVS and CDR2 FQNEAQ. Trimming stripped 2 bases from V and 6 bases from J, with 6 bases between. This CDR3 has 12 amino acids. CDR3 sequence reads: CASSLSMDTQYF. CDR3 coding DNA: TGTGCCAGCAGCTTATCTATGGATACGCAGTATTTT.

The chain links TRBV9 to TRBJ2-5, with TRBD1 matching 9 bases. The CDR3 contains 16 residues. The V gene's germline CDR1 is SGDLS and CDR2 YYNGEE. With V trimmed by 4 bases and J by 4 bases, 11 bases remained unmatched. CDR3: CASSPRQGDLGETQYF. The CDR3 nucleotides read TGTGCCAGCAGCCCTCGACAGGGGGACCTCGGAGAGACCCAGTACTTC.

The J gene is TRBJ2-7, the V gene TRBV19; 8 bases agree with TRBD2. The CDR3 totals 15 residues. The germline V gene encodes CDR1 LNHDA and CDR2 SQIVND (reference sequence). V trimming: 3 bases; J trimming: 2 bases; junction bases outside the gene matches: 6. CDR3 DNA sequence: TGTGCCAGTAGTATCTCCGGGAGGGGCGCCTACGAGCAGTACTTC. Its translation: CASSISGRGAYEQYF.

The genes are TRBV5-1 and TRBJ2-1; D might be TRBD1 (6 bases). Deletions cut 2 bases from V and 8 bases from J, with 11 bases between. This CDR3 has 13 amino acids. Germline V lookup: CDR1 SGHRS, CDR2 YFSETQ. CDR3 nucleotides: TGCGCCAGCAGCTTACAGGGTTCGGATGAGCAGTTCTTC. It encodes CASSLQGSDEQFF.

The chain couples TRBV7-6 to TRBJ1-4; 7 bases are a match to TRBD1. Germline V gene sequence: CDR1 SGHVS, CDR2 FNYEAQ. The CDR3 is 15 residues long. V gave up 5 bases and J gave up 2 bases; unmatched junction bases: 5. The CDR3, as DNA: TGTGCCAGCAGCCCTCCGGGACAGACTAATGAAAAACTGTTTTTT. Amino acids: CASSPPGQTNEKLFF.

V is TRBV4-3 and J is TRBJ1-2, with D maybe TRBD1 (5 bases). The CDR3 spans 14 residues. Trimming removed 3 bases at V and 5 bases at J, with 13 bases between. CDR1 and CDR2 from the germline V gene are LGHNA and YSLEER. The CDR3 coding sequence is TGCGCCAGCAGCCAGAGACAGCTTGTGTATGGCTACACCTTC. Amino acids: CASSQRQLVYGYTF.

This clone was counted once. V and J are TRBV5-1 and TRBJ2-5; D may be TRBD1 (5 bases). The CDR3 sequence is 16 residues long. The germline V gene has CDR1 SGHRS and CDR2 YFSETQ. V lost 1 base to trimming and J lost 2 bases, with 15 bases between them. This CDR3 reads CASSLRGGQRQETQYF. As DNA, the CDR3 is TGCGCCAGCAGCTTGAGGGGCGGACAACGACAAGAGACCCAGTACTTC.

This clone was counted a few times. This chain joins TRBV2 and TRBJ1-2; D may be TRBD1 (6 bases). The CDR3 extends over 15 amino acids. CDR1 and CDR2 from the germline V gene are SNHLY and FYNNEI. V dropped 6 bases and J dropped 0 bases, with 14 bases sitting between them. CDR3 residues: CASSPEAGANYGYTF. In nucleotides, the CDR3 is TGTGCCAGCAGCCCCGAAGCAGGGGCTAACTATGGCTACACCTTC.

V usage is TRBV10-2 and J usage is TRBJ2-3; D perhaps matches TRBD2 (6 bases). The CDR3 is 15 residues long. Looked up from germline, CDR1 is WSHSY and CDR2 is SAAADI. Between the trimmed V and J ends, which lost 1 base and 0 bases, there was a span of 8 bases. The CDR3 bases are TGCGCCAGCAGTGAGTGGCGGGAAAGCACAGATACGCAGTATTTT. Translated, it gives CASSEWRESTDTQYF.

The chain uses TRBV5-1 and TRBJ2-1, with D perhaps matching TRBD2 (6 bases). In germline, CDR1 is SGHRS, CDR2 YFSETQ. The CDR3 runs to 16 residues. Trimming took 0 bases from V and 2 from J, leaving 12 bases between them. This chain's CDR3 is CASSLAGGITYNEQFF. As DNA, the CDR3 is TGCGCCAGCAGCTTGGCGGGCGGGATAACCTACAATGAGCAGTTCTTC.

The chain combines TRBV7-8 with TRBJ2-5; 11 nucleotides agree with TRBD2. V trimming: 0 bases; J trimming: 3 bases; junction bases outside the gene matches: 3. The V gene's germline CDR1 is SGHVS and CDR2 FQNEAQ. This CDR3 has 16 amino acids. The CDR3 nucleotides are TGTGCCAGCAGCTTAGCTAGCGGGAGGGTGGAAGAGACCCAGTACTTC. It yields the protein CASSLASGRVEETQYF.

This chain links TRBV5-1 with TRBJ2-4, with D perhaps matching TRBD2 (5 bases). Trimming took off 0 bases at V and 9 bases at J, with 16 bases between the two ends. CDR3 length: 15 residues. Germline assignment: CDR1 SGHRS and CDR2 YFSETQ. The CDR3 coding sequence is TGCGCCAGCAGCTTGGCCGGGAAGGCCCGAGGCATTCAGTACTTC. Protein product: CASSLAGKARGIQYF.

This chain links TRBV4-3 with TRBJ1-2; 9 bases line up with TRBD1. CDR1 and CDR2 (germline): LGHNA, YSLEER. The CDR3 has 13 amino acids. V trimming: 5 bases; J trimming: 6 bases; junction bases outside the gene matches: 4. The CDR3 sequence is CASSKTGGNGYTF. In nucleotides, the CDR3 is TGCGCCAGCAGCAAGACAGGGGGGAATGGCTACACCTTC.

The chain links TRBV13 to TRBJ2-3, with D perhaps TRBD2 (6 bases). The V end lost 3 bases, the J end lost 6 bases, and 22 bases lay between the germline ends. The CDR3 runs 17 residues. Germline loops: CDR1 PRHDT, CDR2 FYEKMQ (reference sequence). CDR3 amino acids: CASSFLGQISGRDTQYF. As DNA, the CDR3 is TGTGCCAGCAGCTTCCTCGGACAAATTTCTGGGAGGGATACGCAGTATTTT. The whole variable domain, filled in from reference TRBV13 and TRBJ2-3, reads AAGVIQSPRHLIKEKRETATLKCYPIPRHDTVYWYQQGPGQDPQFLISFYEKMQSDKGSIPDRFSAQQFSDYHSELNMSSLELGDSALYFCASSFLGQISGRDTQYFGPGTRLTVL.

The rearrangement joins TRBV15 to TRBJ2-1; TRBD1 matches at 8 bases. From germline, CDR1 is LNHNV and CDR2 YYDKDF (reference sequence). The CDR3 is made up of 14 amino acids. The J segment lost 7 bases and the V segment lost 1 base, leaving 3 bases of the junction unmatched. The CDR3 is CATSRVQGANEQFF. Written as DNA, the CDR3 is TGTGCCACCAGCAGAGTTCAGGGGGCGAATGAGCAGTTCTTC.

The V call is TRBV12-5, the J call TRBJ2-5; D may be TRBD1 (5 bases). V was pared by 0 bases and J by 5 bases, with 22 bases between. Germline-derived CDR1 and CDR2 are LGHNT and FRNRAP. CDR3 length: 18 residues. The CDR3 reads CASGLVGADNRLRETQYF. Here the CDR3 DNA reads TGTGCTAGTGGTTTGGTAGGGGCAGACAATAGGCTTCGGGAGACCCAGTACTTC.